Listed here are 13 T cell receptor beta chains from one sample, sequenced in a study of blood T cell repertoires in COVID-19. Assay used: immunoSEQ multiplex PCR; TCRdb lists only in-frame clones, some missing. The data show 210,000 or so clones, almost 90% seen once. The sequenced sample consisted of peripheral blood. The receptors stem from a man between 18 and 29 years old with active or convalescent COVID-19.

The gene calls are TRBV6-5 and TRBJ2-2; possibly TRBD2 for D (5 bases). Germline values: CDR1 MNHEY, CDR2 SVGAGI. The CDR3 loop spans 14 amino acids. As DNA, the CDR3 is TGTGCTCACGGGGATAGAGTTAACACCGGGGAGCTGTTTTTT. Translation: CAHGDRVNTGELFF.

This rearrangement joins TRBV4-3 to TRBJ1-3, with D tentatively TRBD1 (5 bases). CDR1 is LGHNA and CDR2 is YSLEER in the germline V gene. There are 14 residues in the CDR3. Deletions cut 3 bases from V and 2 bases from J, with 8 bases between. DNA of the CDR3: TGCGCCAGCAGCCAGTCGGGGGCTGGAAACACCATATATTTT. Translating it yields CASSQSGAGNTIYF.

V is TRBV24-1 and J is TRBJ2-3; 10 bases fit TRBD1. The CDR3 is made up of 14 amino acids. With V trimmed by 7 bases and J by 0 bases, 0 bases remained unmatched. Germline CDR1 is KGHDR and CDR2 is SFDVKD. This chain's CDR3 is CATRGQGSTDTQYF. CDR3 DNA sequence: TGTGCCACCAGGGGACAGGGGAGCACAGATACGCAGTATTTT.

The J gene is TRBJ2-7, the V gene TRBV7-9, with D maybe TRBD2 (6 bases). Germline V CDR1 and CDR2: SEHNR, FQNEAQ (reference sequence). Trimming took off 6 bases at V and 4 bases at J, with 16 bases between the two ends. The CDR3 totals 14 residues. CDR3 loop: CASSPGTGSYEQYF. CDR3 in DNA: TGTGCCAGCAGTCCCGGGACTGGTTCTTACGAGCAGTACTTC. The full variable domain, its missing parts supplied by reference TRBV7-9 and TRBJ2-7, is DTGVSQNPRHKITKRGQNVTFRCDPISEHNRLYWYRQTLGQGPEFLTYFQNEAQLEKSRLLSDRFSAERPKGSFSTLEIQRTEQGDSAMYLCASSPGTGSYEQYFGPGTRLTVT.

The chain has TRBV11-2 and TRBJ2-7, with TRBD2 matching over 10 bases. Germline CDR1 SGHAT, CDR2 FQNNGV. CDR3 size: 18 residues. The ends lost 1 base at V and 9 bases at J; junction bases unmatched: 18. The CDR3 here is CASSLVVPIRLAGAGQYF. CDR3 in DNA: TGTGCCAGCAGCTTAGTTGTCCCCATCCGGCTAGCGGGAGCTGGGCAGTACTTC.

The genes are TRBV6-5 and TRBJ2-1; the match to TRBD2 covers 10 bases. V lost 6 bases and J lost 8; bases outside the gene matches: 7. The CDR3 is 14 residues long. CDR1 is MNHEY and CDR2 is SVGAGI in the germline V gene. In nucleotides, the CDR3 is TGTGCCAGCAGCCGTAGCGGGAGGTTCGATGAGCAGTTCTTC. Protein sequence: CASSRSGRFDEQFF.

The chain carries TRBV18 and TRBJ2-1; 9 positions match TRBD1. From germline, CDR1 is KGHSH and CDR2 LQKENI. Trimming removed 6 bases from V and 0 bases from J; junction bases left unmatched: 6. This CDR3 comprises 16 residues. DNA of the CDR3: TGTGCCAGCTCTACGGGACAGGGAGCCTCCTACAATGAGCAGTTCTTC. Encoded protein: CASSTGQGASYNEQFF. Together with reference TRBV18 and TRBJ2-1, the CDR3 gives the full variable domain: NAGVMQNPRHLVRRRGQEARLRCSPMKGHSHVYWYRQLPEEGLKFMVYLQKENIIDESGMPKERFSAEFPKEGPSILRIQQVVRGDSAAYFCASSTGQGASYNEQFFGPGTRLTVL.

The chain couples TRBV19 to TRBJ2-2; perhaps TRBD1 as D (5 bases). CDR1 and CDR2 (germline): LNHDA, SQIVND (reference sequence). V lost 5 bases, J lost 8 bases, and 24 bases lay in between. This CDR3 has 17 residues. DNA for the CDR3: TGTGCCAGTAGTTTCCAGGCGGTGGGCAGGGCTTTAGGGGAGCTGTTTTTT. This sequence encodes CASSFQAVGRALGELFF.

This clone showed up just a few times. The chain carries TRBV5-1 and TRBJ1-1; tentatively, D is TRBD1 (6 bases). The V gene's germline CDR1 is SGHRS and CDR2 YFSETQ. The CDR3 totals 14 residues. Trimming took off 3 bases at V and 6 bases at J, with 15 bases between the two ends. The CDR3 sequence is CASSSAGVVAEAFF. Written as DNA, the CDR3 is TGCGCCAGCAGCTCAGCAGGGGTCGTGGCTGAAGCTTTCTTT.

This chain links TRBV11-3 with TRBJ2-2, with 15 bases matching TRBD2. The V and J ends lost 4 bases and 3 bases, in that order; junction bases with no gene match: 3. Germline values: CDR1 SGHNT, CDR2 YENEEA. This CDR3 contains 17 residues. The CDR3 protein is CASSSGLAGGHTGELFF. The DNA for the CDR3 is TGTGCCAGCAGCTCGGGACTAGCGGGAGGACACACCGGGGAGCTGTTTTTT.

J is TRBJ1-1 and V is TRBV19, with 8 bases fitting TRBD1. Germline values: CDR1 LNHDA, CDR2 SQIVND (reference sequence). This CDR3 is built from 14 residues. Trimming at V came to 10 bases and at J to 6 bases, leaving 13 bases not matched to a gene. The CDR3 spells CATKVIDRGPEAFF. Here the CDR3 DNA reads TGTGCCACCAAGGTAATCGACAGGGGCCCTGAAGCTTTCTTT.

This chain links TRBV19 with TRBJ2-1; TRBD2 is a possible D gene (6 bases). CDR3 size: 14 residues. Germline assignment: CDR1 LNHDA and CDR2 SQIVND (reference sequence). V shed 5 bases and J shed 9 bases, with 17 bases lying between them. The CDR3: CASSPSGPEGEQFF. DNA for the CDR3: TGTGCCAGTAGTCCCTCCGGGCCGGAGGGTGAGCAGTTCTTC.

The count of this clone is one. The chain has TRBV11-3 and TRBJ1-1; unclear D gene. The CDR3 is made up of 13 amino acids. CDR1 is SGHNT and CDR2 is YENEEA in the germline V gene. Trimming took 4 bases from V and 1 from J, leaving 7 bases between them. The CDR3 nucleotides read TGTGCCAGCAGCTCCCCTCCGAACACTGAAGCTTTCTTT. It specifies CASSSPPNTEAFF.